What follows is one T cell receptor (beta chain) and its context. The antigen it recognizes is unknown. This entry is derived from a study of T cell clusters in autoimmune cytopenias (dated by TCRdb to between 2019 and 2020). Regarding the complete study: Of the 43 healthy donor controls, some 22 were female, and the group had a mean age of 56 years and a median age of 59 years. Peripheral blood TRB and IGH repertoires were sequenced in autoimmune cytopenia patients at active disease and during treatment follow-up, alongside healthy, CLL and autoimmune hepatitis controls. The median TRB sequencing depth was around 50,000 reads per sample, and the median number of distinct TRB clonotypes was a few thousand per sample. The goal of the study was to determine whether autoimmune cytopenia patients have a disease-specific immune repertoire signature that could serve as a blood-based biomarker. The comparison group for autoimmune hepatitis repertoires was some 22 healthy donors matched for age and sex. For primary cytopenia, the controls were about 26 age-matched healthy donors, and for secondary cytopenia, the controls were about 13 age-matched CLL patients. Overall study outcomes, separate from this receptor: The T cell clusters were defined in silico only, and their functional role remained to be validated experimentally. Shifts in the TRB repertoire, including less even repertoires in secondary cytopenia and CLL, were mostly a reflection of lymphoma bias and not of autoimmunity. Compared with active autoimmune hepatitis patients, healthy donors had almost three times as many exclusive TRB clusters, a finding consistent with an autoimmunity-wide signature. GLIPH suggested that primary autoimmune cytopenia patients lacked physiological T cell clusters: roughly 50 clusters were exclusive to healthy donors versus some 16 exclusive to patients. The cluster-lack signature was not observed for secondary cytopenia versus CLL, as the signature was apparently masked by the dominant lymphoma-associated repertoire.

Per sample, around 0.25 ug of peripheral blood genomic DNA, approximately 40,000 genome equivalents, was used for TRB amplification. TRB rearrangements were amplified by multiplex PCR following a touch-down protocol, with the TRB-A and TRB-B primer pools mixed in one tube. Illumina adapters and sample indices were added to the amplicons through two consecutive PCR reactions using Phusion HS II polymerase. The amplicons were gel-purified using the NucleoSpin Gel and PCR Clean-up kit, after which quantification was performed by Qubit and quality was checked on an Agilent 2100 Bioanalyzer. Libraries were sequenced on an Illumina MiSeq using 600-cycle, single-indexed, paired-end runs. The published analysis was carried out like this. Alignment and assembly of TRB reads were performed with MiXCR version 2.1.12 and the default MiXCR reference library. A clone was defined by each unique CDR3 nucleotide sequence, and analysis was restricted to productive sequences with at least two reads. Repertoire diversity was assessed by alpha-parameterized diversity profiles (alpha 0 to 5), including Shannon (alpha 1) and Simpson (alpha 2) indices, computed with an R script. The tcR package was used to compute combinatorial TRB VJ usage, and cohorts were compared on this usage by principal component analysis with ade4. TCRbeta CDR3s were clustered with GLIPH on cohort pairs matched by age and read depth, and cluster frequencies were compared by Wilcoxon test. Reprocessed by TCRdb, the reads give a single entry per CDR3 protein sequence, without DNA. The authors' filters were not applied to this entry. The sample table gives 8,500 to 14,000 distinct CDR3 sequences. Jointly, the top ten make up 21% of the sample.

This same sample was also taken into another study, of T cell repertoires in aging, cancer and after chemotherapy. The second study, in turn, reports: The donors fell into six age groups ranging from 30 or younger to 70 or older, and each group had at least three individuals. Healthy donor control TCR repertoires were recorded over several months to years and showed clear clonal overlap across re-sampling. In total, the full dataset held 10 million or so TCR reads. Significantly lower blood TCR diversity and higher clonality were observed in untreated patients with hematological or solid cancers than in age-matched healthy donors. In healthy donors, the decline in TCR diversity with age was mainly due to loss of richness, whereas in cancer patients loss of evenness also played a role. In both cancer cohorts, median generation probability rose over the chemotherapy interval, which suggests that the repertoire was reconstituted through rebound thymic output. It was noted by the authors that conclusions about immunological memory after chemotherapy cannot be drawn from the repertoire data. To examine immunoaging and T cell reconstitution after chemotherapy, the study profiled TCR beta repertoires in peripheral blood from healthy donors and cancer patients. The cohort comprised 200 to 250 cancer patients, approximately 90 with hematological and 124 with solid cancers, plus 95 healthy donors as a reference group. TRB sequences were processed with MiXCR versions 2.12 and 3.0.5. The repertoire metrics were Shannon diversity, evenness, clonality (defined as one minus evenness), and alpha-parameterized diversity profiles covering alpha 0 to 5. The IGoR algorithm was used to compute generation probabilities of clones in paired pre- and post-chemotherapy samples.

The source of this sequence is a human donor in good health. The sequencing sample was made of peripheral blood.

The CDR3 region has the sequence CASVEGSPYNEQFF. Here the chain combines TRBV6-1 and TRBJ2-1; TCRdb's D gene call, TRBD2, goes unchecked for lack of DNA. CDR1 MNHNS and CDR2 SASEGT are derived from the germline V gene. The cysteine opens and the phenylalanine closes a CDR3 of 14 amino acids. The DNA is not on file.